This TCR beta chain was obtained from a study of cytomegalovirus exposure and HLA in healthy donors. Worth noting for this clone: Its antigen is not known.

Regarding the study as a whole: Rarity held for most TCR sequences, but there were some public TCRs that occurred in many donors. The records held CMV serostatus as the only immune exposure information.

PCR involved 60 Vbeta and 13 Jbeta primers. Clones were sequenced by immunoSEQ multiplex PCR, and TCRdb holds only the in-frame ones, with some missing. The table lists about 110,000 clones, 15% to 19% of them singletons, with under 2% in the top ten. This CDR3 is built from 16 residues. J gave up 4 bases and V 3 bases, and 7 bases lay outside the gene matches. Germline-derived CDR1 and CDR2 are SEHNR and FQNEAQ (reference sequence). The clonotype comes from a woman aged 18-29 years in good health and CMV-seronegative. The genes are TRBV7-9 and TRBJ1-1; the match to TRBD1 covers 11 bases. Sequenced sample: PBMCs. The CDR3 coding sequence is TGTGCCAGCAGCTTTTCGGACAGGGGGCACCCCACTGAAGCTTTCTTT. This encodes CASSFSDRGHPTEAFF. The full variable domain, completed using reference TRBV7-9 and TRBJ1-1, is DTGVSQNPRHKITKRGQNVTFRCDPISEHNRLYWYRQTLGQGPEFLTYFQNEAQLEKSRLLSDRFSAERPKGSFSTLEIQRTEQGDSAMYLCASSFSDRGHPTEAFFGQGTRLTVV.